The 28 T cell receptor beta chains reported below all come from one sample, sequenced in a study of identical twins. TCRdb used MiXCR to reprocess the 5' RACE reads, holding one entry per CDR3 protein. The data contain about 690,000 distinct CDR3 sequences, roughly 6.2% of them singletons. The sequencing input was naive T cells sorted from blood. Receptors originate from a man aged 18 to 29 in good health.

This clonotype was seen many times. In DNA, the CDR3 is TGTGCCAGCAGTCGGGCCAGCTCCTACGAGCAGTACTTC. It codes for CASSRASSYEQYF. The chain uses TRBV12-3 or TRBV12-4 and TRBJ2-7; D gene unclear. The V gene lost 5 bases and the J gene lost 0 bases, with 8 bases spanning the gap. There are 13 residues in the CDR3.

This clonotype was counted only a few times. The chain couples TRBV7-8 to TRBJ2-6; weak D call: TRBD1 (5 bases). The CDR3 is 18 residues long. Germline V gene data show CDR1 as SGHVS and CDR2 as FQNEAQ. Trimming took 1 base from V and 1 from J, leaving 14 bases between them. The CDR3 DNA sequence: TGTGCCAGCAGCTTAGTTAGGGGTTACGGTTCTGGGGCCAACGTCCTGACTTTC. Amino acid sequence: CASSLVRGYGSGANVLTF.

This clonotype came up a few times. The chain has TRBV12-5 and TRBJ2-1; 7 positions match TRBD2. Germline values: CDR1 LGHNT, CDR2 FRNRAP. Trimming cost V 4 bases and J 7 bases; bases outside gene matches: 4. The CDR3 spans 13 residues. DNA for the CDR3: TGTGCTAGTGGTTCCTACGGGGGGAATGAGCAGTTCTTC. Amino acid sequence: CASGSYGGNEQFF.

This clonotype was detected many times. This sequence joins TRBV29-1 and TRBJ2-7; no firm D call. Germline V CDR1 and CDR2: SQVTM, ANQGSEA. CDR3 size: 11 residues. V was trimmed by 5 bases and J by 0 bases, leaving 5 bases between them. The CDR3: CSVRASYEQYF. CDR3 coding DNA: TGCAGCGTTAGGGCCTCCTACGAGCAGTACTTC.

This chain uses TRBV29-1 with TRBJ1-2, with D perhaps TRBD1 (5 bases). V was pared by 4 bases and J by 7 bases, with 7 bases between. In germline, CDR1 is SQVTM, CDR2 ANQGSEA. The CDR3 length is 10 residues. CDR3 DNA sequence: TGCAGCGTTGCAGGGTCTGGCTACACCTTC. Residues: CSVAGSGYTF.

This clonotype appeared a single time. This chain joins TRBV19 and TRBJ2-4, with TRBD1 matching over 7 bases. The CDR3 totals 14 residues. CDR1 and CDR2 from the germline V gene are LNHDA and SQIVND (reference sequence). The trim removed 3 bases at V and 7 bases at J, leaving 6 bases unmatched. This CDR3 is CASSIRQGENIQYF. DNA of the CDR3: TGTGCCAGTAGTATCAGGCAGGGGGAGAACATTCAGTACTTC.

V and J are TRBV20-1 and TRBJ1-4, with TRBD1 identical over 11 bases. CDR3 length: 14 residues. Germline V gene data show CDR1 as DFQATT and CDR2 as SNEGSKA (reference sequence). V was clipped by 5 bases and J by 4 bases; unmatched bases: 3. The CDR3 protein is CSAGQGADNEKLFF. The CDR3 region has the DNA TGCAGTGCTGGACAGGGGGCCGATAATGAAAAACTGTTTTTT.

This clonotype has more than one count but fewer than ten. The CDR3 coding sequence is TGTGCCAGCAGCCAAGAGTTGGGCGGGATGAACTACAATGAGCAGTTCTTC. Amino acid sequence: CASSQELGGMNYNEQFF. The chain recombines TRBV14 with TRBJ2-1; TRBD2 might be the D (6 bases). CDR1 is SGHDN, CDR2 FVKESK, per germline. The CDR3 is 17 amino acids. Trimming removed 0 bases at V and 3 bases at J, with 15 bases between.

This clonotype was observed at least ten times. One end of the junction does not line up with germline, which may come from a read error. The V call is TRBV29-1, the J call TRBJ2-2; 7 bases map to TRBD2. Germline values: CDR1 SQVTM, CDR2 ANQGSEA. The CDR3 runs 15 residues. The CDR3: CSVLLWGGNPGELFF. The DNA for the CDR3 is TGCAGCGTTCTATTGTGGGGAGGGAACCCCGGGGAGCTGTTTTTT.

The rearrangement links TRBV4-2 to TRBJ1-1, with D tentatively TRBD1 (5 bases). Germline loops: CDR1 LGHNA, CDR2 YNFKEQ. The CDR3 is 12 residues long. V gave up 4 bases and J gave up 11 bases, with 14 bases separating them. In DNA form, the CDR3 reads TGTGCCAGCAGCCCCGGGGACGGTGATGCTTTCTTT. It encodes CASSPGDGDAFF.

The CDR3 loop reads CASSPQGLATYNEQFF. For the CDR3, the DNA is TGTGCCAGCAGCCCCCAGGGACTAGCGACCTACAATGAGCAGTTCTTC. The V gene is TRBV7-8, the J gene TRBJ2-1; 10 bases agree with TRBD2. Germline assignment: CDR1 SGHVS and CDR2 FQNEAQ. With V trimmed by 5 bases and J by 2 bases, 6 bases remained unmatched. CDR3 length: 16 amino acids. The variable domain in full, with the rest retrieved from reference TRBV7-8 and TRBJ2-1, is GAGVSQSPRYKVAKRGQDVALRCDPISGHVSLFWYQQALGQGPEFLTYFQNEAQLDKSGLPSDRFFAERPEGSVSTLKIQRTQQEDSAVYLCASSPQGLATYNEQFFGPGTRLTVL.

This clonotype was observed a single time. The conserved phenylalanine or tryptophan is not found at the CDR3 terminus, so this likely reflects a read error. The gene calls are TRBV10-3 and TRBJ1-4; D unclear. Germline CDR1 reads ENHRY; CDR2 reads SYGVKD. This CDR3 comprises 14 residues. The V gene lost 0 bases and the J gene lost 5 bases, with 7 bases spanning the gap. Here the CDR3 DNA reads TGTGCCATCAGTGAGTCGGAAGGGAATGAAAAACTGTTTTCT. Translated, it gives CAISESEGNEKLFS.

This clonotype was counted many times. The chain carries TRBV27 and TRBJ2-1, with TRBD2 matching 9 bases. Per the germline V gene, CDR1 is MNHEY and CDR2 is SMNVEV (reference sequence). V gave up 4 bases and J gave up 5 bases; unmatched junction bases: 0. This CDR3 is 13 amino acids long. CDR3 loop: CASSWTSDNEQFF. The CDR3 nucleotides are TGTGCCAGCAGTTGGACTAGCGACAATGAGCAGTTCTTC.

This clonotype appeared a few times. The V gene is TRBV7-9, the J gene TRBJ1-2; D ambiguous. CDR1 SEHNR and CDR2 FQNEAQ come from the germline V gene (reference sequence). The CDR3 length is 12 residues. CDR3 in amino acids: CAAADREDGYTF. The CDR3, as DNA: TGTGCAGCAGCAGATAGGGAGGATGGCTACACCTTC. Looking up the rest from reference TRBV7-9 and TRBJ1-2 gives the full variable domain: DTGVSQNPRHKITKRGQNVTFRCDPISEHNRLYWYRQTLGQGPEFLTYFQNEAQLEKSRLLSDRFSAERPKGSFSTLEIQRTEQGDSAMYLCAAADREDGYTFGSGTRLTVV.

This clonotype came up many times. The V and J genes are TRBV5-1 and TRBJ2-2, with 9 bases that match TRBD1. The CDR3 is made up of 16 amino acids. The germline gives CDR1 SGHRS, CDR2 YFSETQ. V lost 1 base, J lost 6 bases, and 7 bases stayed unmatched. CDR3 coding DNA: TGCGCCAGCAGCTTGAACCCCGGGACAGGGCCCGGGGAGCTGTTTTTT. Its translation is CASSLNPGTGPGELFF.

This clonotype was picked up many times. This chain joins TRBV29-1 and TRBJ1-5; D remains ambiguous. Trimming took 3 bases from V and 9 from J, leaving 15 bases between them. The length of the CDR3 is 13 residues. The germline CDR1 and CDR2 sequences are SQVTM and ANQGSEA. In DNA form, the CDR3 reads TGCAGCGTTGAGGGTCAGAGCCTACGGCCCCAGCATTTT. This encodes CSVEGQSLRPQHF. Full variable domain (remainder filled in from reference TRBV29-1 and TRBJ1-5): SAVISQKPSRDICQRGTSLTIQCQVDSQVTMMFWYRQQPGQSLTLIATANQGSEATYESGFVIDKFPISRPNLTFSTLTVSNMSPEDSSIYLCSVEGQSLRPQHFGDGTRLSIL.

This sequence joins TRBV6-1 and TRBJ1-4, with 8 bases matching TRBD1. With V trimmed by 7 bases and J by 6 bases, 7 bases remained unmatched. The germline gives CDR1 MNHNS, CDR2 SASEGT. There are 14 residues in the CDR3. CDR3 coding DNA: TGTGCCAGCACTGGACAGGGAAGATATGAAAAACTGTTTTTT. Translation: CASTGQGRYEKLFF.

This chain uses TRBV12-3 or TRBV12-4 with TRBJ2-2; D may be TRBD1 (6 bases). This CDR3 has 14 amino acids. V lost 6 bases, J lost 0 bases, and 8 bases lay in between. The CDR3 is CASRDSSNTGELFF. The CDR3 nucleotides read TGTGCCAGCAGGGACAGCTCGAACACCGGGGAGCTGTTTTTT.

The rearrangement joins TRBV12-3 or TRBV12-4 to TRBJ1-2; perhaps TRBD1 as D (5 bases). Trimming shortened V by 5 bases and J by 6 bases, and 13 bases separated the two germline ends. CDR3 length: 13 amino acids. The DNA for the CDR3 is TGTGCCAGCAGTCCAGGGAGTTACAATGGCTACACCTTC. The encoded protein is CASSPGSYNGYTF.

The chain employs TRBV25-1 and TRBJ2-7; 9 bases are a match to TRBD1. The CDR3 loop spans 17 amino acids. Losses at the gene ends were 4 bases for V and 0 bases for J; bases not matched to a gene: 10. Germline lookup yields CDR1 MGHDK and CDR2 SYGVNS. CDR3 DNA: TGTGCCAGCAGTGGTCGGGGACAGGGAGCGGCCTCCTACGAGCAGTACTTC. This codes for CASSGRGQGAASYEQYF.

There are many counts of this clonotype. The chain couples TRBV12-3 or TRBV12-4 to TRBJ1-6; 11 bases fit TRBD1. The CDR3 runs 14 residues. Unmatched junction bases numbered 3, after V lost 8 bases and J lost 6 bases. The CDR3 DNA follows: TGTGCCAGCGGACAGGGGGCGAGTAATTCACCCCTCCACTTT. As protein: CASGQGASNSPLHF.

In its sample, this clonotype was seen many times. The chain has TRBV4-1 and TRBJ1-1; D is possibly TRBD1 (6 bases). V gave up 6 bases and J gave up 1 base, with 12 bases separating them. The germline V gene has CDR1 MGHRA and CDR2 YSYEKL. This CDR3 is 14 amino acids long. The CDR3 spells CASRVGGPNTEAFF. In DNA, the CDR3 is TGCGCCAGCAGGGTAGGGGGACCGAACACTGAAGCTTTCTTT.

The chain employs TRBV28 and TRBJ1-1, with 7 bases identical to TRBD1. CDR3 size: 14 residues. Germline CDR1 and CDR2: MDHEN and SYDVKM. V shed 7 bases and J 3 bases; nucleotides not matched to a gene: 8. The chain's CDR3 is CASIKQGFYTEAFF. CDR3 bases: TGTGCCAGCATTAAACAGGGGTTTTACACTGAAGCTTTCTTT.

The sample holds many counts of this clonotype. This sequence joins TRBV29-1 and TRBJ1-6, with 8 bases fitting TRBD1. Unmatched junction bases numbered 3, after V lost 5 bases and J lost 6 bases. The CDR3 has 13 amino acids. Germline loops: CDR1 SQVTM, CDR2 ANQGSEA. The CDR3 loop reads CSVSTGANSPLHF. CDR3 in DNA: TGCAGCGTTTCGACAGGGGCTAATTCACCCCTCCACTTT.

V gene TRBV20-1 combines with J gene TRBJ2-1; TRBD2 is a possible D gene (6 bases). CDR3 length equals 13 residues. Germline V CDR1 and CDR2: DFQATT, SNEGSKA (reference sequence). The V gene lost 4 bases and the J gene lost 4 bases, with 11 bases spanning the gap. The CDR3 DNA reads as TGCAGTGCTAAGCGGGCCTCATACAATGAGCAGTTCTTC. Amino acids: CSAKRASYNEQFF.

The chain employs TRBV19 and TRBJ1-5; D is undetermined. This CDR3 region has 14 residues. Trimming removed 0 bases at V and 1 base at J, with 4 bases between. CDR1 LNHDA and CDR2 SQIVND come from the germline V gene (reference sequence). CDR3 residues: CASSIEGSNQPQHF. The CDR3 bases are TGTGCCAGTAGTATAGAAGGCAGCAATCAGCCCCAGCATTTT.

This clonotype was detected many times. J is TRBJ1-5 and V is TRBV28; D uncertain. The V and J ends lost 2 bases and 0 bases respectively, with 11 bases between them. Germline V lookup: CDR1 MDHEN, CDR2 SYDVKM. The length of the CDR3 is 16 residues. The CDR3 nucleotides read TGTGCCAGCAGTTTAGTTCCCCCCTCTAGCAATCAGCCCCAGCATTTT. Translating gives CASSLVPPSSNQPQHF.

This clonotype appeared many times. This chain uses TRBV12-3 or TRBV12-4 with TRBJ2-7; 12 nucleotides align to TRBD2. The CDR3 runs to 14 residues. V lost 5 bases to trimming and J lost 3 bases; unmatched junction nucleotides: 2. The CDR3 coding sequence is TGTGCCAGCAGTAGGACTAGCGGGATCTACGAGCAGTACTTC. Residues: CASSRTSGIYEQYF.